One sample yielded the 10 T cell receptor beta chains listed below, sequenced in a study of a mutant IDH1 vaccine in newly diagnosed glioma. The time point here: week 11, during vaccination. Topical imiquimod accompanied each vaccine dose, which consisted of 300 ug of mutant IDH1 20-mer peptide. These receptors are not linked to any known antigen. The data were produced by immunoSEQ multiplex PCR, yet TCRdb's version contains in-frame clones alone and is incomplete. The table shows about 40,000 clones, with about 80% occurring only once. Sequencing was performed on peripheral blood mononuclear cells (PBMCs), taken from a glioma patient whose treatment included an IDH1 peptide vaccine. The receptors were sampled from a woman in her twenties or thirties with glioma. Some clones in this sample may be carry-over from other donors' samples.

This CDR3 reads CASRDRARETQYF. CDR3 nucleotide sequence: TGCGCCAGCAGGGACAGAGCTCGAGAGACCCAGTACTTC. This sequence joins TRBV10-2 and TRBJ2-5; perhaps TRBD1 as D (6 bases). In germline, CDR1 is WSHSY, CDR2 SAAADI. Deletions cut 6 bases from V and 4 bases from J, with 12 bases between. The CDR3 covers 13 residues.

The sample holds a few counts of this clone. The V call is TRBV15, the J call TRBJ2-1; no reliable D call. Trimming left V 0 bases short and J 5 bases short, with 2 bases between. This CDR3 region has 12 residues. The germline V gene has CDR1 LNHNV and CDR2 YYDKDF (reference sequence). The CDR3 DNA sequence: TGTGCCACCAGCAGAGAAGACAATGAGCAGTTCTTC. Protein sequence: CATSREDNEQFF.

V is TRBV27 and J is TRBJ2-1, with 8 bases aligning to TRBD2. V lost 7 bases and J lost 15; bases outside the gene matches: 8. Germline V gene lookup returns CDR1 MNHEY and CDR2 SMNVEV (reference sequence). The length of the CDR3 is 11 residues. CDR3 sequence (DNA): TGTGCCAGCACAAGAGCGGGAGCGATGTTCTTC. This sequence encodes CASTRAGAMFF.

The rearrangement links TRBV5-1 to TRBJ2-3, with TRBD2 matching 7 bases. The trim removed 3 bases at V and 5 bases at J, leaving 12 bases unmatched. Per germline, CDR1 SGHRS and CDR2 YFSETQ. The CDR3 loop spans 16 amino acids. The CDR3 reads CASSSAGLRPRDTQYF. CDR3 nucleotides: TGCGCCAGCAGCTCAGCGGGACTCCGCCCTCGAGATACGCAGTATTTT.

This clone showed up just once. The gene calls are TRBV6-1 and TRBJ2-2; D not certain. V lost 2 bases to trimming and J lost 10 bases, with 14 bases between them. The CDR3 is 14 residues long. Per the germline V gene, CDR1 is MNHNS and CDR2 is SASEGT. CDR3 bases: TGTGCCAGCAGTGAACGGAGAGTTGTGGCGGAGCTGTTTTTT. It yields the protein CASSERRVVAELFF.

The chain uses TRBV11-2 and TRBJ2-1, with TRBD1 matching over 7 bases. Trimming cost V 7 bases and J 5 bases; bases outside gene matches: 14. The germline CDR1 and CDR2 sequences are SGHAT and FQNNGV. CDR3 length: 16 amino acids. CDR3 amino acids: CASTIFPGTVDNEQFF. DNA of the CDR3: TGTGCCAGCACCATTTTCCCAGGGACAGTCGACAATGAGCAGTTCTTC.

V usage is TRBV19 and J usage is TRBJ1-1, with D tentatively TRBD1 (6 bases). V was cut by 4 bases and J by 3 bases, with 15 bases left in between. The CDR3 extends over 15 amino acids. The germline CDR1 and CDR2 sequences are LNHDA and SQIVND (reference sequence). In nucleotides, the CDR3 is TGTGCCAGTAGTACAGGGGCCGGTTTGGACACTGAAGCTTTCTTT. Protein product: CASSTGAGLDTEAFF.

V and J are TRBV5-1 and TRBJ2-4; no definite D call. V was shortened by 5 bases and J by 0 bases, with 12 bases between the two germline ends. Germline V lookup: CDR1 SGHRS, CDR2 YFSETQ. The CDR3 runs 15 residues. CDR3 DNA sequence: TGCGCCAGCAGGCCCAATGGAGTAGCCAAAAACATTCAGTACTTC. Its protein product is CASRPNGVAKNIQYF.

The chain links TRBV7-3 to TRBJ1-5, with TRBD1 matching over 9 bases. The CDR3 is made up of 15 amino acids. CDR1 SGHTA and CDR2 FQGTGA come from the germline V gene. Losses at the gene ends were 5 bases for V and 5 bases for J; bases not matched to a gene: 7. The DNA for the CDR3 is TGTGCCAGCAGCCTCGGGACAGGGCCGGATCAGCCCCAGCATTTT. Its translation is CASSLGTGPDQPQHF. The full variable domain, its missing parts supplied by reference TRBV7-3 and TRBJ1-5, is GAGVSQTPSNKVTEKGKYVELRCDPISGHTALYWYRQSLGQGPEFLIYFQGTGAADDSGLPNDRFFAVRPEGSVSTLKIQRTERGDSAVYLCASSLGTGPDQPQHFGDGTRLSIL.

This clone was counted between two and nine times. CDR3 sequence: CAWRQGHHYGYTF. The CDR3, as DNA: TGTGCCTGGAGACAGGGACATCACTATGGCTACACCTTC. The rearrangement joins TRBV30 to TRBJ1-2; TRBD1 might be the D (6 bases). The germline V gene encodes CDR1 GTSNPN and CDR2 SVGIG (reference sequence). Trimming removed 3 bases from V and 3 bases from J, with 11 bases in between. The CDR3 is 13 amino acids. The full variable domain, rest sourced from reference TRBV30 and TRBJ1-2, is SQTIHQWPATLVQPVGSPLSLECTVEGTSNPNLYWYRQAAGRGLQLLFYSVGIGQISSEVPQNLSASRPQDRQFILSSKKLLLSDSGFYLCAWRQGHHYGYTFGSGTRLTVV.